This entry concerns a single T cell receptor beta chain. Antigen: not known. This entry is derived from a study of shared clonotypes between healthy human individuals. In the study overall: Each donor had three CD4 naive, three CD4 memory, two CD8 naive and one CD8 memory plate. Study observations and caveats: The expectation was that sequencing depth would affect clonotype sharing among donors.

CD45RO-negative cells were positively selected for CCR7, leaving out terminally differentiated effector memory CD45RA+ cells. Some clones are missing from TCRdb's copy, which holds only in-frame ones; the method was immunoSEQ multiplex PCR. The table includes some 2.1 million clones, approximately 92% detected once. The origin of this receptor is a young man in good health. Some clones in this sample may be carry-over from other donors' samples. Sequencing was carried out using naive CD8+ T cells from PBMCs.

In nucleotides, the CDR3 is TGCGCCAGCAGCTTGAACAGGGCCACCTACGAGCAGTACTTC. It is translated as CASSLNRATYEQYF. This sequence joins TRBV5-1 and TRBJ2-7, with TRBD1 as a possible D gene (6 bases). V was clipped by 1 base and J by 2 bases, with 10 bases between them. Germline V gene sequence: CDR1 SGHRS, CDR2 YFSETQ. The CDR3 has 14 amino acids. Combining the CDR3 with reference TRBV5-1 and TRBJ2-7 gives the whole variable domain KAGVTQTPRYLIKTRGQQVTLSCSPISGHRSVSWYQQTPGQGLQFLFEYFSETQRNKGNFPGRFSGRQFSNSRSEMNVSTLELGDSALYLCASSLNRATYEQYFGPGTRLTVT.